This T cell receptor beta chain was obtained from a study of control samples from healthy donors and cancer patients. The CDR3 has 16 residues. Germline CDR1 reads MGHRA; CDR2 reads YSYEKL. V shed 0 bases and J shed 6 bases, with 15 bases lying between them. Generated by immunoSEQ multiplex PCR, the TCRdb table keeps only in-frame clones and is missing some. The sample contains around 180,000 clones, 70% to 90% of which appear only once. The chain joins TRBV4-1 to TRBJ1-3; D is undetermined. The receptor was isolated from a woman in her 30s in good health. The sample comprised blood. CDR3 sequence: CASSQEWVQVENTIYF. CDR3 nucleotides: TGCGCCAGCAGCCAAGAATGGGTCCAGGTTGAAAACACCATATATTTT.